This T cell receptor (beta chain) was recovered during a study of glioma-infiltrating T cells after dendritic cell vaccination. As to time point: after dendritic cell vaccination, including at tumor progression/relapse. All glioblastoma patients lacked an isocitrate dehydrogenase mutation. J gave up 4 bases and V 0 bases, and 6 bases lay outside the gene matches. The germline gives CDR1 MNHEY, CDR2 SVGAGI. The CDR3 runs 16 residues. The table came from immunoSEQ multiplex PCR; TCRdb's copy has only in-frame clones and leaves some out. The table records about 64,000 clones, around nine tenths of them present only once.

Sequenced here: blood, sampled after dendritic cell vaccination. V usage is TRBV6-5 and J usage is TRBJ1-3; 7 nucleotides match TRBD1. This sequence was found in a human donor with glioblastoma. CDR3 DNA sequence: TGTGCCAGCAGTTACTCGCGACAGGGCAGCGGAAACACCATATATTTT. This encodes CASSYSRQGSGNTIYF.